This entry lists 9 T cell receptor beta chains sequenced from one sample in a study of T-cell memory formation after mild COVID-19. TCRdb reanalysed the 5' RACE reads using MiXCR and keeps one entry per CDR3 protein. This table has 250,000 to 400,000 distinct CDR3 sequences, more than 13% appearing once. The sample comprised PBMCs or a T cell subset sorted from them (not recorded which). The receptor set was obtained from a man between 18 and 35 years old who had mild COVID-19 (a few samples of this study predate the infection). Cell type and time point are not known.

This clonotype turned up a few times. This chain joins TRBV9 and TRBJ1-2; 8 nucleotides match TRBD1. The junction had 9 bases not matched to a gene; V was cut back by 4 bases and J by 7 bases. Germline V CDR1 and CDR2: SGDLS, YYNGEE. The CDR3 runs 14 residues. The CDR3 protein is CASSIADRVGGYTF. CDR3 in DNA: TGTGCCAGCAGCATAGCGGACAGGGTCGGTGGCTACACCTTC.

This clonotype showed up just a few times. The rearrangement uses TRBV7-9 and TRBJ2-2, with D perhaps TRBD1 (5 bases). Trimming removed 4 bases from V and 6 bases from J, with 15 bases in between. This CDR3 comprises 15 residues. Germline loops: CDR1 SEHNR, CDR2 FQNEAQ (reference sequence). The CDR3, as DNA: TGTGCCAGCAGCTCATTACGTAGGGGCTCCGGGGAGCTGTTTTTT. The encoded protein is CASSSLRRGSGELFF.

This sequence joins TRBV12-3 or TRBV12-4 and TRBJ2-3, with 10 bases matching TRBD2. CDR3 size: 15 residues. With V trimmed by 6 bases and J by 4 bases, 7 bases remained unmatched. This CDR3 is CASSRDTSGADTQYF. The CDR3 coding sequence is TGTGCCAGCAGCCGTGATACTAGCGGGGCAGATACGCAGTATTTT.

This clonotype has at least ten counts. The V and J genes are TRBV7-2 and TRBJ2-5; D is uncertain. V lost 5 bases to trimming and J lost 2 bases, with 9 bases between them. Looked up from germline, CDR1 is SGHTA and CDR2 is FQGNSA. There are 13 residues in the CDR3. The CDR3 region is CASSPRRQETQYF. CDR3 nucleotides: TGTGCCAGCAGCCCTAGACGACAAGAGACCCAGTACTTC.

The CDR3 sequence: CASSQAQGVWETQYF. CDR3 in DNA: TGCGCCAGCAGCCAGGCGCAGGGGGTTTGGGAGACCCAGTACTTC. This chain links TRBV4-1 with TRBJ2-5, with 7 nucleotides matching TRBD1. The junction had 9 bases not matched to a gene; V was cut back by 3 bases and J by 5 bases. Per germline, CDR1 MGHRA and CDR2 YSYEKL. This CDR3 contains 15 residues.

The chain combines TRBV10-3 with TRBJ2-3, with 7 nucleotides matching TRBD2. Germline V gene lookup returns CDR1 ENHRY and CDR2 SYGVKD. J was trimmed by 0 bases and V by 6 bases; bases with no gene match: 9. This CDR3 contains 16 residues. CDR3 protein: CAISPRGAGSTDTQYF. The CDR3 DNA is TGTGCCATCAGCCCAAGGGGAGCGGGGAGCACAGATACGCAGTATTTT.

J is TRBJ2-1 and V is TRBV4-3; 9 bases are a match to TRBD2. Germline assignment: CDR1 LGHNA and CDR2 YSLEER. This CDR3 comprises 16 residues. The V segment lost 4 bases and the J segment 0 bases; nucleotides outside the gene matches: 4. CDR3 residues: CASSPERGDSYNEQFF. For the CDR3, the DNA is TGCGCCAGCAGCCCCGAGCGGGGGGACTCCTACAATGAGCAGTTCTTC.

The V and J genes are TRBV5-1 and TRBJ2-3, with 9 nucleotides matching TRBD2. After removal of 5 bases from V and 0 bases from J, the junction contained 7 bases not matched to a gene. CDR1 is SGHRS and CDR2 is YFSETQ in the germline V gene. The CDR3 has 16 amino acids. CDR3 protein: CASSTAGGASTDTQYF. The CDR3 DNA reads TGCGCCAGCAGTACGGCGGGGGGGGCTAGCACAGATACGCAGTATTTT.

V usage is TRBV24-1 and J usage is TRBJ2-5, with D possibly matching TRBD2 (5 bases). V was trimmed by 6 bases and J by 6 bases, leaving 13 bases between them. CDR1 is KGHDR, CDR2 SFDVKD, per germline. The CDR3 is made up of 13 amino acids. CDR3 sequence: CATSSSSGKTQYF. CDR3 DNA: TGTGCCACCAGTTCGTCGAGCGGTAAGACCCAGTACTTC.